This T cell receptor (beta chain) came from a study of human T cells and chemical hapten exposure. A single record per CDR3 protein comes from TCRdb applying MiXCR to the RACE reads. Among 65,000 to 85,000 distinct CDR3 sequences listed, 12% were seen once. This clonotype was seen many times. Per germline, CDR1 SGHVS and CDR2 FNYEAQ. The V end lost 1 base, the J end lost 0 bases, and 9 bases lay between the germline ends. The CDR3 totals 15 residues. The time point is: patch test 1, 2 weeks after DPC sensitization. Specified treatment: therapeutic diphenylcyclopropenone sensitization with weekly scalp DPC.

The J gene is TRBJ1-1, the V gene TRBV7-6; the D is unclear. The sequencing used whole blood, collected in connection with sensitization to the hapten diphenylcyclopropenone (DPC). The sequence was obtained from a woman aged 55-69 years with alopecia areata. Some clones in this sample may be carry-over from other donors' samples. CDR3 bases: TGTGCCAGCAGCTTAGGGCGGGCTATGAACACTGAAGCTTTCTTT. Translating it yields CASSLGRAMNTEAFF.